This T cell receptor beta chain was identified during a study of cytomegalovirus exposure and HLA in healthy donors. Regarding the study as a whole: For presence/absence analyses, sequencing depth was assumed to be roughly uniform across donors.

The V end lost 0 bases, the J end lost 0 bases, and 7 bases lay between the germline ends. The CDR3 runs to 14 residues. Germline CDR1 and CDR2: SGDLS and YYNGEE. Primers for the PCR totalled 60 Vbeta and 13 Jbeta. Produced via immunoSEQ multiplex PCR; TCRdb's table is partial and in-frame only. The sample lists more than 85,000 clones, just under 70% seen once, with roughly 5.3% in the top ten. Regarding this clone: Its antigen is not known.

V usage is TRBV9 and J usage is TRBJ2-7; D is undetermined. This sequence originates from a woman aged 70-85 years in good health and CMV-seropositive. The sample was PBMCs. The CDR3 DNA is TGTGCCAGCAGCGTAGGAGTGGTCTCCTACGAGCAGTACTTC. Its protein product is CASSVGVVSYEQYF.